One and the same sample provided the 18 T cell receptor beta chains below, sequenced in a study of T cell repertoires in cytomegalovirus infection (dated by TCRdb to the late 2010s). The listed sequencing device is Illumina HiSeq 1500. TCRdb handled the public reads itself, with Q25 trimming in fastp and clone calling in MiXCR, and kept productive beta chains. CDR3 protein duplicates are merged, each entry listing the most common genes and DNA. Present in this sample are some 220,000 distinct CDR3 sequences, roughly 6.5% of which were seen just once. Roughly 6.5% of the sample rests with the top ten. The sequencing input was PBMCs. These TCRs come from a human donor in good health (CMV status not recorded). Some clones in this sample may be carry-over from other donors' samples.

Concerning this clonotype: One end of the junction is discordant with germline, which a read error may explain. The chain is built from TRBV7-2 and TRBJ1-1; tentatively, D is TRBD1 (5 bases). Germline values: CDR1 SGHTA, CDR2 FQGNSA. This CDR3 has 15 residues. DNA of the CDR3: TGTGCCAGCAGCCCCGTGAGGCGTTTGGACACTGAAGATTTCTTT. Protein sequence: CASSPVRRLDTEDFF.

On this clonotype: This may be a read error, as it is one base from a much larger clone. The chain links TRBV2 to TRBJ1-1, with 9 bases identical to TRBD1. This CDR3 region has 17 residues. Germline V gives CDR1 SNHLY, CDR2 FYNNEI. In nucleotides, the CDR3 is TGTGCCAGCAGTTACAGGGGGCGAACGGATCGGAGCACTCAAGCTTTCTTT. This encodes CASSYRGRTDRSTQAFF.

This clonotype has just a few counts. The chain combines TRBV25-1 with TRBJ1-3; 8 nucleotides align to TRBD1. Germline CDR1 MGHDK, CDR2 SYGVNS. The CDR3 consists of 16 residues. J lost 0 bases, V lost 5 bases, and 6 bases had no gene match. This CDR3 reads CASSLGDRISGNTIYF. As DNA, the CDR3 is TGTGCCAGCAGTCTTGGGGACAGGATCTCTGGAAACACCATATATTTT.

This clonotype appeared a few times. CDR3 sequence: CASSSGQLAGELFF. In nucleotides, the CDR3 is TGTGCCAGTAGTTCGGGACAGTTGGCCGGGGAGCTGTTTTTT. V usage is TRBV19 and J usage is TRBJ2-2, with 7 bases identical to TRBD1. The CDR3 loop spans 14 amino acids. Germline V gene data show CDR1 as LNHDA and CDR2 as SQIVND (reference sequence). With V trimmed by 5 bases and J by 6 bases, 6 bases remained unmatched.

There are many counts of this clonotype. J is TRBJ1-5 and V is TRBV29-1; tentatively, D is TRBD1 (6 bases). Per germline, CDR1 SQVTM and CDR2 ANQGSEA. The CDR3 is 15 amino acids. V was trimmed by 0 bases and J by 2 bases, leaving 11 bases between them. The CDR3 nucleotides read TGCAGCGTTGAAGATGGTGCAGGGGGCAATCAGCCCCAGCATTTT. The encoded protein is CSVEDGAGGNQPQHF.

This clonotype was detected many times. In DNA form, the CDR3 reads TGTGCCAGCAGCTCCCCCCGGGCTGGGGGCACTGAAGCTTTCTTT. This gives the protein CASSSPRAGGTEAFF. The rearrangement joins TRBV7-9 to TRBJ1-1; D may be TRBD1 (5 bases). V was trimmed by 4 bases and J by 4 bases, leaving 16 bases between them. The CDR3 is 15 residues long. Germline V lookup: CDR1 SEHNR, CDR2 FQNEAQ (reference sequence).

This clonotype has at least ten counts. V gene TRBV28 combines with J gene TRBJ2-5, with D tentatively TRBD2 (7 bases). CDR3 length: 17 amino acids. V shed 6 bases and J shed 3 bases, with 23 bases lying between them. CDR1 and CDR2 from the germline V gene are MDHEN and SYDVKM. For the CDR3, the DNA is TGTGCCAGCAGCCCCGGGGAGGCGGGGGCTATCAAAGAGACCCAGTACTTC. It is translated as CASSPGEAGAIKETQYF.

This clonotype appeared many times. V is TRBV4-3 and J is TRBJ2-3, with unresolved D. Trimming took off 1 base at V and 5 bases at J, with 7 bases between the two ends. Per germline, CDR1 LGHNA and CDR2 YSLEER. The CDR3 length is 13 residues. The CDR3 DNA is TGCGCCAGCAGCCAAGGACCGGGAGATACGCAGTATTTT. Translating gives CASSQGPGDTQYF.

This clonotype was seen repeatedly, ten times or more. The rearrangement links TRBV5-5 to TRBJ1-5, with D hard to call. The V gene's germline CDR1 is SGHKS and CDR2 YYEKEE (reference sequence). The CDR3 has 13 amino acids. V lost 5 bases and J 7 bases, leaving 13 bases between the germline ends. The DNA for the CDR3 is TGTGCCAGCAGTCCAGGTTTAGAGCAGCCCCAGCATTTT. Its translation: CASSPGLEQPQHF.

This clonotype was seen ten or more times. J is TRBJ2-2 and V is TRBV7-6, with TRBD1 matching 10 bases. Trimming at V came to 8 bases and at J to 7 bases, leaving 10 bases not matched to a gene. CDR3 length: 15 residues. Germline V lookup: CDR1 SGHVS, CDR2 FNYEAQ. The CDR3 DNA follows: TGTGCCAGCGGTACCTCGACAGGGGGCCACGGGGAGCTGTTTTTT. Encoded protein: CASGTSTGGHGELFF.

This clonotype was found many times. The chain combines TRBV6-2 or TRBV6-3 with TRBJ2-1; 7 bases map to TRBD2. Germline CDR1 is MNHEY and CDR2 is SVGEGT. With 6 bases clipped from V and 4 bases from J, the junction kept 0 bases outside the gene matches. CDR3 length equals 12 residues. DNA for the CDR3: TGTGCCAGCAGCGGGGGGTACAATGAGCAGTTCTTC. Translation: CASSGGYNEQFF.

This clonotype was recorded at least ten times. This chain uses TRBV6-1 with TRBJ1-1, with TRBD1 matching over 9 bases. The CDR3 loop spans 15 amino acids. Germline V CDR1 and CDR2: MNHNS, SASEGT. V shed 10 bases and J 7 bases; nucleotides not matched to a gene: 16. CDR3 sequence reads: CATRDPGQGYHEAFF. As DNA, the CDR3 is TGTGCCACTAGGGATCCGGGACAGGGATACCATGAAGCTTTCTTT.

Many counts were recorded for this clonotype. The chain links TRBV5-1 to TRBJ2-6; possible D gene TRBD1, 5 bases. V dropped 6 bases and J dropped 0 bases, with 7 bases sitting between them. CDR1 is SGHRS and CDR2 is YFSETQ in the germline V gene. CDR3 size: 14 residues. CDR3 in DNA: TGCGCCAGCATCGACAGCTCTGGGGCCAACGTCCTGACTTTC. This translates into CASIDSSGANVLTF.

This clonotype was detected a few times. J is TRBJ2-3 and V is TRBV30; possible D gene TRBD2, 6 bases. Between the trimmed V and J ends, which lost 4 bases and 3 bases, there was a span of 8 bases. The CDR3 has 12 amino acids. The germline V gene has CDR1 GTSNPN and CDR2 SVGIG (reference sequence). In DNA form, the CDR3 reads TGTGCCTGGAATCGGGGGACAGATACGCAGTATTTT. As protein: CAWNRGTDTQYF.

The sample holds many counts of this clonotype. The chain couples TRBV20-1 to TRBJ2-3; 8 positions agree with TRBD2. Germline V gene sequence: CDR1 DFQATT, CDR2 SNEGSKA (reference sequence). With V trimmed by 3 bases and J by 4 bases, 3 bases remained unmatched. The CDR3 has 13 residues. This CDR3 reads CSASPGLADTQYF. The CDR3 DNA reads TGCAGTGCTAGTCCGGGACTAGCAGATACGCAGTATTTT.

There are many counts of this clonotype. This rearrangement joins TRBV29-1 to TRBJ2-5; 8 positions match TRBD1. This CDR3 comprises 15 residues. The germline CDR1 and CDR2 sequences are SQVTM and ANQGSEA. The junction had 10 bases not matched to a gene; V was cut back by 6 bases and J by 1 base. This CDR3 reads CSVGFGTGPQETQYF. The CDR3 DNA reads TGCAGCGTAGGATTCGGGACAGGCCCCCAAGAGACCCAGTACTTC.

This clonotype has at least ten counts. V is TRBV4-3 and J is TRBJ2-1; 11 nucleotides match TRBD2. The CDR3 has 16 amino acids. The junction had 3 bases not matched to a gene; V was cut back by 2 bases and J by 3 bases. Germline V gene data show CDR1 as LGHNA and CDR2 as YSLEER. The CDR3 is CASSQSGTSGYNEQFF. The CDR3 nucleotides are TGCGCCAGCAGCCAAAGCGGGACTAGCGGCTACAATGAGCAGTTCTTC.

In this sample, this clonotype turned up many times. CDR3 nucleotides: TGTGCCAGCAGCGATAGCGGGGGGGCCTCGAATGAGCAGTTCTTC. Translation: CASSDSGGASNEQFF. The chain has TRBV12-3 or TRBV12-4 and TRBJ2-1; 11 nucleotides align to TRBD2. The ends lost 6 bases at V and 7 bases at J; junction bases unmatched: 8. CDR3 length: 15 amino acids.